This T cell receptor (beta chain) was sequenced in a study of memory CD4+ T cells and cytomegalovirus serostatus. Study-wide results and caveats: About 40% of the roughly 150 known CMV-associated TCRbeta sequences appeared in CD4+ memory.

Single viable CD3+CD4+CD8-CD45RO+ cells were sorted as the memory CD4+ T cells. Serum IgG to CMV pp150, pp28, p38 and p52 defined serostatus. Positive selection with CD4 microbeads enriched total CD4+ T cells. Study processing details: Out-of-frame sequences were removed, leaving 2 million to 2.5 million distinct TCRbeta sequences. Method: immunoSEQ multiplex PCR; TCRdb's copy keeps in-frame clones and lacks some. V and J calls and clone size are copied from that table; D and trimming were computed from the DNA. The sample consists of about 50,000 clones, approximately 80% of them appearing once. This CDR3 is 15 amino acids long. J gave up 4 bases and V 2 bases, and 7 bases lay outside the gene matches. CDR1 is SGHDT, CDR2 YYEEEE, per germline. Comments on this clone: What it recognizes is unknown.

The V and J genes are TRBV5-6 and TRBJ1-2; 8 nucleotides agree with TRBD1. The sequencing input was memory CD4+ T cells from blood. The TCR comes from an adult in good health and CMV-seronegative. The CDR3 region has the DNA TGTGCCAGCAGCTTCCGGGACAGGCCGTTCTATGGCTACACCTTC. Translated: CASSFRDRPFYGYTF.